This T cell receptor (beta chain) stems from a study of response to subunit inactivated influenza vaccine. CDR3 length: 12 residues. Losses at the gene ends were 6 bases for V and 3 bases for J; bases not matched to a gene: 4. The V gene's germline CDR1 is DFQATT and CDR2 SNEGSKA (reference sequence). Overall study results and limits: It was the authors' suggestion that each seasonal influenza vaccination recruits few new T cells.

This clonotype was picked up a small number of times. Its antigen is unknown. TCRdb ran MiXCR on the RT-PCR reads and lists one entry per CDR3 protein. This table has some 520,000 distinct CDR3 sequences, 15% to 20% appearing once. J is TRBJ1-2 and V is TRBV20-1; TRBD1 aligns across 7 bases. Source: CD4+ T cells sorted from PBMCs, taken around 2 years after vaccination. The source of this sequence is a man aged 50 to 75 who received an inactivated influenza vaccine. CDR3: CSAITGDYGYTF. CDR3 in DNA: TGCAGTGCCATAACAGGGGACTATGGCTACACCTTC.